These 18 T cell receptor beta chains were sequenced from one sample in a study of T cells after posttransplantation cyclophosphamide. Using immunoSEQ multiplex PCR, the repertoire was profiled, and TCRdb retains in-frame clones only, with some absent. The sample consists of some 37,000 clones, around four fifths of them appearing once. Busulfan-fludarabine conditioning, marrow transplant, and cyclophosphamide on days +3 and +4 were administered. The sample consisted of CD4+ T cells sorted from blood, taken around 2,000 days after a stem cell transplant with posttransplant cyclophosphamide. The receptors originated from a female patient aged 40-50 years who received an allogeneic stem cell transplant from a related donor, was CMV-positive, and had no GVHD. Some T cells may have come from the graft donor.

CDR3 sequence (DNA): TGTGCCAGCAGGGTAAACAGGGGCTACGAGCAGTACTTC. Protein sequence: CASRVNRGYEQYF. The J gene is TRBJ2-7, the V gene TRBV11-1; 7 bases match TRBD1. With V trimmed by 6 bases and J by 3 bases, 5 bases remained unmatched. Germline CDR1 reads SGHAT; CDR2 reads FQDESV (reference sequence). The CDR3 extends over 13 amino acids.

The chain recombines TRBV2 with TRBJ2-3; 16 bases agree with TRBD2. Germline loops: CDR1 SNHLY, CDR2 FYNNEI. The CDR3 is made up of 17 amino acids. The V gene end was trimmed by 6 bases and the J gene end by 8 bases; junction bases not matched to a gene: 11. CDR3 sequence: CASREPGLAGGPRTQYF. The CDR3 nucleotides read TGTGCCAGCAGGGAACCGGGACTAGCGGGGGGGCCGCGTACGCAGTATTTT.

DNA of the CDR3: TGTGCCAGCAGCTTACCGACTAGGCACGAGCAGTACTTC. Amino acid sequence: CASSLPTRHEQYF. The V gene is TRBV7-2, the J gene TRBJ2-7, with D perhaps TRBD2 (6 bases). Germline V gene lookup returns CDR1 SGHTA and CDR2 FQGNSA. The CDR3 sequence is 13 residues long. The germline V and J ends were trimmed by 2 bases and 5 bases, with 10 bases remaining between them.

The rearrangement uses TRBV5-1 and TRBJ2-1; D unclear. V lost 3 bases and J lost 3, with 7 bases in between. From germline, CDR1 is SGHRS and CDR2 YFSETQ. CDR3 length: 13 amino acids. The CDR3 protein is CASSSGFYNEQFF. Written as DNA, the CDR3 is TGCGCCAGCAGCTCAGGATTCTACAATGAGCAGTTCTTC.

The J gene is TRBJ1-1, the V gene TRBV2; 8 bases are shared with TRBD1. The CDR3 consists of 14 residues. J lost 5 bases, V lost 10 bases, and 12 bases had no gene match. Germline CDR1 is SNHLY and CDR2 is FYNNEI. The CDR3 DNA is TGTGCCACCGCACCTACAGGGGGTAGGACTGAAGCTTTCTTT. The encoded protein is CATAPTGGRTEAFF.

This clone was seen once. The V call is TRBV19, the J call TRBJ1-6, with 7 bases that match TRBD1. The CDR3 has 15 amino acids. Per germline, CDR1 LNHDA and CDR2 SQIVND (reference sequence). J was trimmed by 4 bases and V by 5 bases; bases with no gene match: 5. Written as DNA, the CDR3 is TGTGCCAGTAGTGGCCGGGACAGTTATAATTCACCCCTCCACTTT. Residues: CASSGRDSYNSPLHF.

This clone was counted a single time. The chain joins TRBV5-1 to TRBJ2-7; TRBD2 aligns across 11 bases. CDR1 and CDR2 (germline): SGHRS, YFSETQ. The CDR3 spans 17 residues. J was trimmed by 1 base and V by 0 bases; bases with no gene match: 6. The CDR3 region is CASSLADGTSGSYEQYF. CDR3 nucleotide sequence: TGCGCCAGCAGCTTGGCCGACGGGACTAGCGGTTCCTACGAGCAGTACTTC.

The V and J genes are TRBV12-2 and TRBJ2-3; the D call in the table, TRBD2, was not verified against the DNA. TRBV12-2 corresponds to a pseudogene. The CDR3 covers 16 residues. The CDR3 coding sequence is TGTGCAAGTCGCTCCCGAGGCGGGACTAGCACAGATACGCAGTATTTT. Translating it yields CASRSRGGTSTDTQYF.

This clone turned up a few times. This chain uses TRBV14 with TRBJ1-6; TRBD1 aligns across 8 bases. V shed 5 bases, J shed 3 bases, and the junction held 3 bases outside the gene matches. The CDR3 is 15 amino acids. Germline CDR1 and CDR2: SGHDN and FVKESK. The CDR3 reads CASSVDRGYNSPLHF. Here the CDR3 DNA reads TGTGCCAGCAGCGTCGACAGGGGCTATAATTCACCCCTCCACTTT. The whole variable domain, filled in from reference TRBV14 and TRBJ1-6, reads EAGVTQFPSHSVIEKGQTVTLRCDPISGHDNLYWYRRVMGKEIKFLLHFVKESKQDESGMPNNRFLAERTGGTYSTLKVQPAELEDSGVYFCASSVDRGYNSPLHFGNGTRLTVT.

This chain uses TRBV28 with TRBJ2-7, with 7 bases lining up with TRBD2. V was pared by 4 bases and J by 2 bases, with 20 bases of the junction left unmatched. The CDR3 consists of 19 residues. Per the germline V gene, CDR1 is MDHEN and CDR2 is SYDVKM. The CDR3, as DNA: TGTGCCAGCAGTTCCCGGGGAGGGTTAACGGCGGGTGAAACCTACGAGCAGTACTTC. Translated, it gives CASSSRGGLTAGETYEQYF.

This chain links TRBV11-3 with TRBJ2-1; tentative D call: TRBD2 (6 bases). CDR1 is SGHNT, CDR2 YENEEA, per germline. This CDR3 has 15 residues. V dropped 5 bases and J dropped 0 bases, with 11 bases sitting between them. The CDR3 bases are TGTGCCAGCAGCCGTCGGGGGAGCTCCTACAATGAGCAGTTCTTC. Translating it yields CASSRRGSSYNEQFF.

This chain links TRBV19 with TRBJ2-2, with D unclear. V shed 2 bases and J shed 0 bases, with 7 bases lying between them. CDR3 length: 15 amino acids. CDR1 LNHDA and CDR2 SQIVND come from the germline V gene (reference sequence). This CDR3 reads CASSIIPANTGELFF. The CDR3 DNA follows: TGTGCCAGTAGTATAATCCCCGCGAACACCGGGGAGCTGTTTTTT.

The chain couples TRBV11-1 to TRBJ2-5, with 7 bases identical to TRBD1. Trimming cost V 5 bases and J 5 bases; bases outside gene matches: 11. Germline-derived CDR1 and CDR2 are SGHAT and FQDESV (reference sequence). The CDR3 consists of 15 residues. As DNA, the CDR3 is TGTGCCAGCAGCGCTAGGGACAGAGAGTGGGAGACCCAGTACTTC. It translates to CASSARDREWETQYF.

CDR3 sequence reads: CASSEGGDYNSPLHF. CDR3 nucleotide sequence: TGTGCCAGTAGTGAGGGGGGGGACTATAATTCACCCCTCCACTTT. This rearrangement joins TRBV19 to TRBJ1-6, with D perhaps matching TRBD1 (6 bases). Germline-derived CDR1 and CDR2 are LNHDA and SQIVND (reference sequence). V lost 5 bases and J 3 bases, leaving 11 bases between the germline ends. The CDR3 contains 15 residues.

This chain connects TRBV6-5 to TRBJ1-1; D may be TRBD1 (6 bases). Per germline, CDR1 MNHEY and CDR2 SVGAGI. V lost 5 bases and J lost 11, with 21 bases in between. The CDR3 totals 14 residues. CDR3 sequence: CASSTRKGGRYAFF. CDR3 nucleotide sequence: TGTGCCAGCAGTACCCGGAAGGGGGGGCGGTATGCTTTCTTT.

The rearrangement joins TRBV7-2 to TRBJ2-2; a possible D gene is TRBD1 (5 bases). This CDR3 has 17 amino acids. Germline V gene lookup returns CDR1 SGHTA and CDR2 FQGNSA. Trimming left V 5 bases short and J 3 bases short, with 19 bases between. As DNA, the CDR3 is TGTGCCAGCAGCCCCATATCGACAGCCCAATACACCGGGGAGCTGTTTTTT. Amino acid sequence: CASSPISTAQYTGELFF.

V is TRBV7-9 and J is TRBJ1-5; a possible D gene is TRBD1 (5 bases). CDR3 length equals 16 residues. Germline V gene lookup returns CDR1 SEHNR and CDR2 FQNEAQ (reference sequence). The ends were cut back, 1 base at V and 3 bases at J, with 13 bases in the middle. CDR3 loop: CASSLGAGRANQPQHF. The CDR3 DNA reads TGTGCCAGCAGCTTAGGGGCAGGGAGGGCCAATCAGCCCCAGCATTTT.

The genes are TRBV2 and TRBJ2-3, with 7 bases lining up with TRBD2. Germline V gene lookup returns CDR1 SNHLY and CDR2 FYNNEI. This CDR3 region has 15 residues. Trimming removed 6 bases from V and 1 base from J; junction bases left unmatched: 7. The CDR3 region is CASRPRGTRTDTQYF. CDR3 in DNA: TGTGCCAGCAGGCCGCGGGGGACCCGCACAGATACGCAGTATTTT.